The following is a T cell receptor beta chain sequence with its context. It has no known antigen specificity. No much larger clonotype is one base removed from it; base qualities were not supplied. The data are from a study of T cell repertoires in cytomegalovirus infection (dated by TCRdb to the late 2010s). Study-wide context: Alongside well-studied HLA-B-restricted epitopes, the peptide stimulations were aimed at recently identified HLA-C-restricted CMV epitopes, whose presentation resists viral immunomodulation. Donor HLA type was relevant to the analysis, because carriage of CMV infection together with the matching HLA type was indicated by public TCR beta signatures.

Broader findings and caveats from the paper: Cumulative frequency of public TCR beta family members discriminated carriers of CMV infection plus the relevant HLA type in this cohort and an independent roughly 330-donor cohort. The ex vivo response was dominated by HLA-C-restricted CMV-specific TCR beta clonotypes, which also provided the single most frequent clonotype in two of eight donors.

This sample's treatment or condition label indicates: in vitro stimulation with specific CMV peptide epitopes to enrich CMV-specific T cells. The run used an Illumina HiSeq 1500. TCRdb's own reprocessing of the public reads used fastp at Q25 and MiXCR and kept productive beta chains. Every entry covers one CDR3 protein and lists the most common genes and DNA from its rows. The sample table holds about 570,000 distinct CDR3 sequences, of which approximately 40% were seen once. The top ten hold 48% of the sample. This receptor was identified in a human donor in good health (CMV status not recorded). Some clones in this sample may be carry-over from other donors' samples. Sample: cultured PBMCs, taken from culture after CMV antigen stimulation.

The DNA sequence follows: TGTGCCAGCAGCGCCGGGCTCGAGCAGTTCTTC. This encodes CASSAGLEQFF. The chain is encoded by TRBV7-6 joined to TRBJ2-1, with the D gene uncertain. V loses 5 bases, J loses 10 bases, and the germline ends lie 9 bases apart. The CDR3 holds 11 amino acids from the cysteine to the phenylalanine. The CDR3 DNA has 33 bases and is translated from base 1. Taken from the germline V gene, the CDR1 and CDR2 loops are SGHVS and FNYEAQ.